Below are 5 T cell receptor beta chains sequenced from a single sample in a study of blood T cell repertoires in COVID-19. The repertoire was sequenced with immunoSEQ multiplex PCR; TCRdb's copy has only in-frame clones and lacks some. The table lists 65,000 to 70,000 clones, about 85% of them singletons, with under 3% in the top ten. Sequenced: peripheral blood. The receptors were sampled from a man older than 75 with acute or convalescent COVID-19.

V and J are TRBV29-1 and TRBJ1-2; 11 bases map to TRBD1. The CDR3 is 14 residues long. Trimming removed 7 bases from V and 4 bases from J; junction bases left unmatched: 8. CDR1 and CDR2 from the germline V gene are SQVTM and ANQGSEA. CDR3 DNA sequence: TGCAGCGCCGTAGGGGGGACAGGGGGCTATGGCTACACCTTC. Translation gives CSAVGGTGGYGYTF.

The J gene is TRBJ2-1, the V gene TRBV6-5; D is perhaps TRBD2 (5 bases). The CDR3 consists of 16 residues. The germline V and J ends were trimmed by 0 bases and 3 bases, with 12 bases remaining between them. Germline V lookup: CDR1 MNHEY, CDR2 SVGAGI. In DNA, the CDR3 is TGTGCCAGCAGTTACTCAAGGCGGGCGGACTACAATGAGCAGTTCTTC. This translates into CASSYSRRADYNEQFF.

This sequence joins TRBV24-1 and TRBJ2-2; TRBD1 is a possible D gene (6 bases). CDR1 and CDR2 (germline): KGHDR, SFDVKD. This CDR3 is 15 amino acids long. V was pared by 9 bases and J by 1 base, with 14 bases between. Written as DNA, the CDR3 is TGTGCCACCTCCGGACAGTTCGTGAACACCGGGGAGCTGTTTTTT. Its protein is CATSGQFVNTGELFF.

The CDR3 DNA sequence: TGTGCCAGCAGCTTACAGGGATCCTACGAGCAGTACTTC. This encodes CASSLQGSYEQYF. The V call is TRBV11-3, the J call TRBJ2-7, with a tentative D call TRBD1 (5 bases). Germline assignment: CDR1 SGHNT and CDR2 YENEEA. V gave up 2 bases and J gave up 1 base, with 6 bases separating them. This CDR3 is 13 amino acids long.

This sequence joins TRBV5-5 and TRBJ2-1; 12 positions match TRBD2. Germline-derived CDR1 and CDR2 are SGHKS and YYEKEE (reference sequence). The V segment lost 5 bases and the J segment 9 bases; nucleotides outside the gene matches: 9. CDR3 length: 15 residues. This CDR3 reads CASRTGTSGQREQFF. The CDR3 bases are TGTGCCAGCAGAACCGGGACTAGCGGGCAACGTGAGCAGTTCTTC.